The present entry profiles one T cell receptor (beta chain) with its context. CDR1 is MNHNY, CDR2 SVGAGI, per germline (reference sequence). The CDR3 has 15 residues. V dropped 5 bases and J dropped 6; count of bases not matched to a gene: 10. MiXCR was run by TCRdb on the RT-PCR reads, yielding one entry per CDR3 protein. The sample shows around 700,000 distinct CDR3 sequences, 13% to 15% of them seen only once. Specimen: memory CD4+ T cells from blood. The TCR sequence derives from a female donor in good health, serving as a healthy control. The J gene is TRBJ1-1, the V gene TRBV6-6; 9 bases line up with TRBD1. The CDR3 DNA follows: TGTGCCAGCAGTAAGACCGGGACAGGGAATCCTGAAGCTTTCTTT. Its protein is CASSKTGTGNPEAFF.